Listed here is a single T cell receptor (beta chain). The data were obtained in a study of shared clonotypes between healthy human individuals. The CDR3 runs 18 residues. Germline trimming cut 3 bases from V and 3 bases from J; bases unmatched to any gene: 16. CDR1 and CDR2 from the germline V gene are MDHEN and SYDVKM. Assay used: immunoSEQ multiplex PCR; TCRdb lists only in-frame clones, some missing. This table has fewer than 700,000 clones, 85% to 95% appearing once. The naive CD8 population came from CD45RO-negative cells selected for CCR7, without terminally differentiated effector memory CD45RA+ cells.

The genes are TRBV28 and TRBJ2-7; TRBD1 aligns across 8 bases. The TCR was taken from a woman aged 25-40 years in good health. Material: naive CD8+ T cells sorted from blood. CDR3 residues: CASSLAPSTGVLDYEQYF. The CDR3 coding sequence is TGTGCCAGCAGTTTGGCCCCCTCGACAGGGGTCTTGGACTACGAGCAGTACTTC. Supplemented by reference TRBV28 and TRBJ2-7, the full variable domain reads DVKVTQSSRYLVKRTGEKVFLECVQDMDHENMFWYRQDPGLGLRLIYFSYDVKMKEKGDIPEGYSVSREKKERFSLILESASTNQTSMYLCASSLAPSTGVLDYEQYFGPGTRLTVT.